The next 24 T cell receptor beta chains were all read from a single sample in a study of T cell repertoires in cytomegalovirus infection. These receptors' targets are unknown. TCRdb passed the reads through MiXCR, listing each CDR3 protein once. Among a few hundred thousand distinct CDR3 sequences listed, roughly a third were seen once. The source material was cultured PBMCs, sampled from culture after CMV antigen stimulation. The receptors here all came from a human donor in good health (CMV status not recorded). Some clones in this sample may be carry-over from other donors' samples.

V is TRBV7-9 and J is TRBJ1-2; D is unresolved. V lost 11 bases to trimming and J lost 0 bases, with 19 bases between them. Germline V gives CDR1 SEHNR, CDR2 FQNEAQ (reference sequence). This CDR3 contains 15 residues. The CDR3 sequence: CASADGGRANYGYTF. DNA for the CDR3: TGTGCCTCCGCGGATGGAGGGAGGGCTAACTATGGCTACACCTTC.

The CDR3 region has the DNA TGTGCCAGCAGCGTGGTAGGGAGGGGGGCCGGGGAGCTGTTTTTT. Translation: CASSVVGRGAGELFF. The V gene is TRBV5-4, the J gene TRBJ2-2; D is perhaps TRBD2 (7 bases). Germline V gene lookup returns CDR1 SGHNT and CDR2 YYREEE (reference sequence). Deletions cut 4 bases from V and 6 bases from J, with 16 bases between. This CDR3 region has 15 residues.

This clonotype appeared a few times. CDR3 nucleotides: TGTGCCAGCATCCCTGGGAGGACAACGAACACCGGGGAGCTGTTTTTT. This gives the protein CASIPGRTTNTGELFF. The chain links TRBV6-2 or TRBV6-3 to TRBJ2-2; D might be TRBD2 (6 bases). The length of the CDR3 is 16 residues. The V gene lost 7 bases and the J gene lost 0 bases, with 15 bases spanning the gap. Germline V gives CDR1 MNHEY, CDR2 SVGEGT.

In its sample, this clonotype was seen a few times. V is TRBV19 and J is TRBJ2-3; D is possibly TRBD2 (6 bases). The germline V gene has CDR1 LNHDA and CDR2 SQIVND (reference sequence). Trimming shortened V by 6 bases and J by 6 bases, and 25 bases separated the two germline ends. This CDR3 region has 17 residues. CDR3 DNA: TGTGCCAGTAGCATAAGGTCGGGGGAGGCTGGCGGGGATACGCAGTATTTT. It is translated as CASSIRSGEAGGDTQYF.

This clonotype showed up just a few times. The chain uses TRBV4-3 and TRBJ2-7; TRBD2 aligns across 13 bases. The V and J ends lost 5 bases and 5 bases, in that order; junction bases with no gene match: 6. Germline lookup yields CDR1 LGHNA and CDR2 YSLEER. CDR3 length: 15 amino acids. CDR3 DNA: TGCGCCAGCAGCAAAGGACTAGCGGGAGCCCACGAGCAGTACTTC. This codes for CASSKGLAGAHEQYF.

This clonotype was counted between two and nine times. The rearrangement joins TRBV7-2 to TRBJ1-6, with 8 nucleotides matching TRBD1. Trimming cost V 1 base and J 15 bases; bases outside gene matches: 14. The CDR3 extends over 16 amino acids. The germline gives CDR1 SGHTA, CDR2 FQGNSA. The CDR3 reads CASSLGGQGGTQLLHF. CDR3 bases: TGTGCCAGCAGCTTAGGAGGACAGGGCGGCACCCAACTCCTCCACTTT.

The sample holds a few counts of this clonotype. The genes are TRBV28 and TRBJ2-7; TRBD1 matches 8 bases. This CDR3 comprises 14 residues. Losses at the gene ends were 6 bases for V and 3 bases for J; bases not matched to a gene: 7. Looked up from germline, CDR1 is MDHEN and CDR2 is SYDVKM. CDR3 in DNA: TGTGCCAGCAGGCTCCAGGGGGCAGGCTACGAGCAGTACTTC. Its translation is CASRLQGAGYEQYF.

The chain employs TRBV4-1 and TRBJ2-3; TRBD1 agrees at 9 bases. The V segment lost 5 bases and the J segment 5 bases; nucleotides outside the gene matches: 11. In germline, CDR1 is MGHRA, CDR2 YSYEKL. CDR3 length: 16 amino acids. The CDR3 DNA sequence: TGCGCCAGCAGCTTCCGGACAGGGGATATTGGAGATACGCAGTATTTT. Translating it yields CASSFRTGDIGDTQYF.

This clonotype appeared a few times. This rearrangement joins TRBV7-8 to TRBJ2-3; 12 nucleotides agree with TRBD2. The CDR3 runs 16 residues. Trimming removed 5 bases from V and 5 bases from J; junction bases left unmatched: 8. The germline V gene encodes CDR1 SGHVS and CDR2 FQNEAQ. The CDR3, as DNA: TGTGCCAGCAGCCCCCGACTAGCGGGAGTTGAAGATACGCAGTATTTT. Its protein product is CASSPRLAGVEDTQYF.

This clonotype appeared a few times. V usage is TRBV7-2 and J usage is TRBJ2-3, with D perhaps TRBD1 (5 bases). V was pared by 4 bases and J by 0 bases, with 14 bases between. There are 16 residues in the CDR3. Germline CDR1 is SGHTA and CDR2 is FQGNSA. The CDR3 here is CASSSNRLTSTDTQYF. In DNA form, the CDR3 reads TGTGCCAGCAGCTCTAACAGGCTCACTAGCACAGATACGCAGTATTTT.

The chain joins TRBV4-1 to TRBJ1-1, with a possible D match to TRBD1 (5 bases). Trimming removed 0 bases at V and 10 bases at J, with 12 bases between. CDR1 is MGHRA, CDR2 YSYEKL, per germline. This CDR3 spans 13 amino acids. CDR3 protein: CASSQDRMGGAFF. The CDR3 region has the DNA TGCGCCAGCAGCCAAGATCGGATGGGGGGAGCTTTCTTT.

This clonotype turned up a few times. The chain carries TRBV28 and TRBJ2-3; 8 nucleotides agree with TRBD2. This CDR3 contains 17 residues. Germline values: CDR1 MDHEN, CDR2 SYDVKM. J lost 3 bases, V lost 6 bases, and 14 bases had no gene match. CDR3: CASSFLLITSGTDTQYF. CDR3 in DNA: TGTGCCAGCAGCTTCTTACTGATTACTAGCGGAACAGATACGCAGTATTTT.

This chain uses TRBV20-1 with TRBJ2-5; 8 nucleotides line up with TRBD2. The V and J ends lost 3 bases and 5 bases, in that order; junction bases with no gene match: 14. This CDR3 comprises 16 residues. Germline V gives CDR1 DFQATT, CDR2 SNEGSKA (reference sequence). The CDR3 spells CSASPSGAGDRETQYF. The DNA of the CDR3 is TGCAGTGCTAGCCCCTCGGGAGCGGGAGATAGGGAGACCCAGTACTTC.

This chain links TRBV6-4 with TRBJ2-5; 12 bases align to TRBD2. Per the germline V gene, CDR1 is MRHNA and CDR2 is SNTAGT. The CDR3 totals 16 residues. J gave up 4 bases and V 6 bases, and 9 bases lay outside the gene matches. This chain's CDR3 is CASSIRLAGDGETQYF. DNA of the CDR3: TGTGCCAGCAGCATCAGACTAGCGGGAGACGGAGAGACCCAGTACTTC.

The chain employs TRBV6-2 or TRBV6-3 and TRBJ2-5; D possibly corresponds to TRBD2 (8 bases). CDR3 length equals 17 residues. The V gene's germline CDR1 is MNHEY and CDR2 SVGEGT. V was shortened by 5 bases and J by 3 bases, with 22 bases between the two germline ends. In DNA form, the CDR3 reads TGTGCCAGCAGTACAGGGGTTTGGACTAGCTTTGAAGAGACCCAGTACTTC. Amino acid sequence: CASSTGVWTSFEETQYF.

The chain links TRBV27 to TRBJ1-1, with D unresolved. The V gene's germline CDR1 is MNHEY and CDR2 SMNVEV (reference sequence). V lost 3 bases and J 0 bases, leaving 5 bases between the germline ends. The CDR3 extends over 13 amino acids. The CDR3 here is CASSFFMNTEAFF. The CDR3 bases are TGTGCCAGCAGTTTTTTCATGAACACTGAAGCTTTCTTT.

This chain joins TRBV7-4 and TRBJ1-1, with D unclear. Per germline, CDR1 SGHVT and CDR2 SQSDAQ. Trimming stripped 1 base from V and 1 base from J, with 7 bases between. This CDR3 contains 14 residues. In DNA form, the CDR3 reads TGTGCCAGCAGCTTAGGGAGCAAGAACACTGAAGCTTTCTTT. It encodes CASSLGSKNTEAFF. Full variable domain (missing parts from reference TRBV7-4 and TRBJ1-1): GAGVSQSPRYKVAKRGRDVALRCDSISGHVTLYWYRQTLGQGSEVLTYSQSDAQRDKSGRPSGRFSAERPERSVSTLKIQRTEQGDSAVYLCASSLGSKNTEAFFGQGTRLTVV.

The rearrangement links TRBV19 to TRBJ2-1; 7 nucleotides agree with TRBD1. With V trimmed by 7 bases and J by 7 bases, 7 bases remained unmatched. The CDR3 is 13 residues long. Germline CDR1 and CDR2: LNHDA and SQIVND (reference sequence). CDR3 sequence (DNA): TGTGCCAGTAAGAACAGGGGTGGAAATGAGCAGTTCTTC. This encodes CASKNRGGNEQFF.

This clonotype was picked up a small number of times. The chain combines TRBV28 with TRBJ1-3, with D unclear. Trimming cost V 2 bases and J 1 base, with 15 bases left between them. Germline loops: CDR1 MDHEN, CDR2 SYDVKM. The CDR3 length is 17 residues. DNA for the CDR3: TGTGCCAGCAGTTTAATCCTGGGTGCCACATCTGGAAACACCATATATTTT. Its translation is CASSLILGATSGNTIYF.

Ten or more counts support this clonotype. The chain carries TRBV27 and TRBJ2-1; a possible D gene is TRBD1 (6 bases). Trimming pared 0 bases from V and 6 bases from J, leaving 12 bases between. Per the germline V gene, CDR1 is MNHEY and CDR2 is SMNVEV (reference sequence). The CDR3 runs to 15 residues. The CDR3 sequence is CASSLSGAFGNEQFF. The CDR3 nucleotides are TGTGCCAGCAGTTTATCGGGGGCCTTCGGCAATGAGCAGTTCTTC.

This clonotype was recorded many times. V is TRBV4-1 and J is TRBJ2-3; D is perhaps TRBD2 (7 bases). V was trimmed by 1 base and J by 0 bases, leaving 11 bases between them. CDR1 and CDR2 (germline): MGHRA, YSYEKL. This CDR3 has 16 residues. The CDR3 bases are TGCGCCAGCAGCCAAGGGGAGGGGGTGAGCACAGATACGCAGTATTTT. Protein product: CASSQGEGVSTDTQYF.

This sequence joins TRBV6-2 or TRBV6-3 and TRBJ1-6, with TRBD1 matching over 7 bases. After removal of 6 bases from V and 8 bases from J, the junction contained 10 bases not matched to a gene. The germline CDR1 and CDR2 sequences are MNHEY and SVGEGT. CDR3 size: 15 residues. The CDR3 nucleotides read TGTGCCAGCAGACAGCCAGGGGGTACGGATTCACCCCTCCACTTT. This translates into CASRQPGGTDSPLHF.

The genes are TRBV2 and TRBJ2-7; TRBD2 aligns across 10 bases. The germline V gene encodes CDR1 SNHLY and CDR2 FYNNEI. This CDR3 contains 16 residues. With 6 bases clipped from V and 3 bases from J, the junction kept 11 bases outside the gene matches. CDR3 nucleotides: TGTGCCAGCAGAACCTTAGGACTAGCGGAAAACTACGAGCAGTACTTC. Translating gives CASRTLGLAENYEQYF.

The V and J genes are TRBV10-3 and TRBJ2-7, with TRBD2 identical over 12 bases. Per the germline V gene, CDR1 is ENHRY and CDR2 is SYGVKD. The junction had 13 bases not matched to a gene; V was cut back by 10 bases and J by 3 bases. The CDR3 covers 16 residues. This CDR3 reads CATLRRTSGKIYEQYF. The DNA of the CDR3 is TGTGCCACCTTGAGAAGGACTAGCGGGAAAATCTACGAGCAGTACTTC.